The 12 T cell receptor beta chains in this list originate from one sample, sequenced in a study of T cells after yellow fever vaccination (dated by TCRdb to between 2018 and 2020). Preparation of the library involved 5' RACE. This sample was sequenced with an Illumina HiSeq 2500. TCRdb itself trimmed the public reads at Q25 with fastp, ran MiXCR and retained productive beta chains. CDR3 protein duplicates are merged, each entry listing the most common genes and DNA. The sample contains about 260,000 distinct CDR3 sequences, 10% to 15% of them found a single time. Of the sample, about 0.51% falls within the top ten clones. Taken with the paper, the label for treatment or condition translates to: live attenuated yellow fever vaccine strain. The sample in question was CD4+ T cells sorted from PBMCs, obtained 45 days after the yellow fever booster vaccination. These receptors were collected from a man in his thirties or forties who received the YFV17D yellow fever vaccine.

This clonotype was detected a few times. The rearrangement joins TRBV20-1 to TRBJ2-7; D call uncertain. CDR1 is DFQATT, CDR2 SNEGSKA, per germline (reference sequence). Between the trimmed V and J ends, which lost 0 bases and 1 base, there was a span of 7 bases. The length of the CDR3 is 13 residues. This chain's CDR3 is CSARDSWSYEQYF. The DNA for the CDR3 is TGCAGTGCTAGAGATAGTTGGTCCTACGAGCAGTACTTC.

This clonotype was recorded only once. A much more abundant neighbour one base away suggests this may be a read error. The chain uses TRBV20-1 and TRBJ2-5; D remains unclear. This CDR3 is 13 amino acids long. Germline-derived CDR1 and CDR2 are DFQATT and SNEGSKA (reference sequence). V lost 3 bases and J lost 6, with 14 bases in between. Here the CDR3 reads CSASRAPDQTQYF. CDR3 bases: TGCAGTGCTAGCCGGGCCCCCGATCAGACCCAGTACTTC.

The rearrangement uses TRBV10-2 and TRBJ2-7; 10 nucleotides align to TRBD2. Trimming removed 8 bases from V and 0 bases from J; junction bases left unmatched: 4. CDR1 is WSHSY and CDR2 is SAAADI in the germline V gene. This CDR3 has 14 residues. Here the CDR3 reads CASSLAGNSYEQYF. CDR3 sequence (DNA): TGCGCCAGCTCACTAGCGGGGAACTCCTACGAGCAGTACTTC.

CDR3 residues: CASSRPGLSTDTQYF. The CDR3 nucleotides read TGTGCCAGCAGCCGACCGGGACTTTCCACAGATACGCAGTATTTT. The genes are TRBV3-1 and TRBJ2-3; D is possibly TRBD2 (6 bases). V dropped 4 bases and J dropped 2 bases, with 13 bases sitting between them. The germline V gene has CDR1 LGHDT and CDR2 YNNKEL (reference sequence). This CDR3 has 15 amino acids.

The CDR3 protein is CSARKLAGECHEQYF. In DNA form, the CDR3 reads TGCAGTGCTAGAAAACTAGCGGGAGAATGCCACGAGCAGTACTTC. This sequence joins TRBV20-1 and TRBJ2-7; 11 nucleotides align to TRBD2. V dropped 2 bases and J dropped 5; count of bases not matched to a gene: 8. Germline lookup yields CDR1 DFQATT and CDR2 SNEGSKA (reference sequence). The CDR3 runs 15 residues.

The CDR3 DNA reads as TGCGCCAGCACCCCCGGGAGGGCCGACACCGGGGAGCTGTTTTTT. This encodes CASTPGRADTGELFF. This sequence joins TRBV5-1 and TRBJ2-2; 8 bases align to TRBD2. The CDR3 spans 15 residues. Germline assignment: CDR1 SGHRS and CDR2 YFSETQ. The junction had 7 bases not matched to a gene; V was cut back by 6 bases and J by 3 bases.

The V gene is TRBV7-2, the J gene TRBJ2-6; no firm D call. Trimming removed 5 bases at V and 2 bases at J, with 7 bases between. The germline V gene encodes CDR1 SGHTA and CDR2 FQGNSA. The CDR3 has 14 residues. The CDR3, as DNA: TGTGCCAGCAGCAAGGCAACTGGGGCCAACGTCCTGACTTTC. Its translation is CASSKATGANVLTF.

The rearrangement links TRBV5-1 to TRBJ2-7; no definite D call. V lost 3 bases and J lost 0, with 13 bases in between. CDR1 is SGHRS and CDR2 is YFSETQ in the germline V gene. The CDR3 extends over 15 amino acids. The CDR3: CASSSQPQDSYEQYF. CDR3 DNA: TGCGCCAGCAGCTCGCAACCCCAGGACTCCTACGAGCAGTACTTC.

This clonotype was observed a handful of times. V gene TRBV5-1 combines with J gene TRBJ2-3; 8 nucleotides align to TRBD2. V was pared by 0 bases and J by 3 bases, with 15 bases of the junction left unmatched. Germline CDR1 is SGHRS and CDR2 is YFSETQ. This CDR3 is 19 amino acids long. DNA for the CDR3: TGCGCCAGCAGCTTGGCCAGTCTTCGGTGGGAGCGGGGGACAGATACGCAGTATTTT. Residues: CASSLASLRWERGTDTQYF.

This clonotype was seen once. The chain has TRBV5-1 and TRBJ2-5; no clear D gene. Trimming took 1 base from V and 3 from J, leaving 10 bases between them. The germline V gene encodes CDR1 SGHRS and CDR2 YFSETQ. This CDR3 region has 14 residues. CDR3 sequence: CASSLFAGEETQYF. The CDR3 DNA reads as TGCGCCAGCAGCTTGTTTGCAGGAGAAGAGACCCAGTACTTC.

The chain links TRBV14 to TRBJ2-3; weak D call: TRBD1 (6 bases). V was cut by 0 bases and J by 8 bases, with 15 bases left in between. This CDR3 is built from 15 residues. CDR1 and CDR2 (germline): SGHDN, FVKESK. CDR3 nucleotides: TGTGCCAGCAGCCAAGAAAGGGACACACAGGGTACGCAGTATTTT. Translated, it gives CASSQERDTQGTQYF.

A few counts support this clonotype. The V call is TRBV20-1, the J call TRBJ1-1; a possible D gene is TRBD1 (6 bases). This CDR3 region has 14 residues. Trimming removed 1 base from V and 4 bases from J, with 13 bases in between. The V gene's germline CDR1 is DFQATT and CDR2 SNEGSKA (reference sequence). This CDR3 reads CSARGETGSTEAFF. The CDR3 coding sequence is TGCAGTGCTAGAGGAGAAACAGGGTCCACTGAAGCTTTCTTT.